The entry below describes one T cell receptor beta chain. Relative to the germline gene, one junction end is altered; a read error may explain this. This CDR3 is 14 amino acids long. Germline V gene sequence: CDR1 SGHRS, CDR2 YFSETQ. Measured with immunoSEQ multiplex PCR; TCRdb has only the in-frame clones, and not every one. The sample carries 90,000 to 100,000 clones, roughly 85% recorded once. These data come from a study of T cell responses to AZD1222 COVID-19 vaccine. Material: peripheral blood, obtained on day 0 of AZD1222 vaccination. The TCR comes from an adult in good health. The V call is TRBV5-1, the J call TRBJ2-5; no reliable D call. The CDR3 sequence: CASSLVGYEETQYF. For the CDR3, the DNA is TGTGCCAGCAGCTTGGTGGGATATGAAGAGACCCAGTACTTC.